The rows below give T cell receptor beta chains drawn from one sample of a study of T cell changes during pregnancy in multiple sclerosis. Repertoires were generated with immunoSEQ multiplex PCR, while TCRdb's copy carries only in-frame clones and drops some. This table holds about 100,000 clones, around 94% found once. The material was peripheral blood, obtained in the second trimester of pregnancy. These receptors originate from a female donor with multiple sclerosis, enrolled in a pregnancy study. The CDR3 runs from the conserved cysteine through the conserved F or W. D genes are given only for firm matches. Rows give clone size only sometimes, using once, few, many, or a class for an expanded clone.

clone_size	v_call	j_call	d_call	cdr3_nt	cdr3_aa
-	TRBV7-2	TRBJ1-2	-	TGTGCCATCGCCCTGACAGGTCACTATGGCTACACCTTC	CAIALTGHYGYTF
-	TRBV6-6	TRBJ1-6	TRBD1	TGTGCCAGCAGTCACCCCGGACAGGGGGGAAATTCACCCCTCCACTTT	CASSHPGQGGNSPLHF
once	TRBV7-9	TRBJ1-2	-	TGTGCCAGCAGCCCCGGGGAGGACTATGGCTACACCTTC	CASSPGEDYGYTF
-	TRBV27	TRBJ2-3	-	TGTGCCAGCAGTCCGCGGGACAGAGACCCGGGCACAGATACGCAGTATTTT	CASSPRDRDPGTDTQYF
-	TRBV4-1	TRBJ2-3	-	TGCGCCAGCAGCCAAGTCGGAACGGGAAGCGCACAGAGAACTAGCACAGATACGCAGTATTTT	CASSQVGTGSAQRTSTDTQYF
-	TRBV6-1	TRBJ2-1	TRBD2	TGTGCCAGCAACAGCGGGAGGGCCACCGGAGGTGAGCAGTTCTTC	CASNSGRATGGEQFF
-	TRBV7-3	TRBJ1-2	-	TGTGCCAGCAGCTTAAATCCCGGGGGTGGGTCGTTCGGCTACACCTTC	CASSLNPGGGSFGYTF
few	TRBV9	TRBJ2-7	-	TGTGCCAGCAGCCCAAGTGGGGGGGCAGCCTTTAACGAGCAGTACTTC	CASSPSGGAAFNEQYF
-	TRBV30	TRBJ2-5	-	TGTGCCTGGGGTTGGAGGGAGACCCAGTACTTC	CAWGWRETQYF
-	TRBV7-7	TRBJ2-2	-	TGTGCCAGCAGCTTGCAGGTGAACACCGGGGAGCTGTTTTTT	CASSLQVNTGELFF
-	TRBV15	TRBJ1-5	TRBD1	TGTGCCACCAGCTTCGACAGGGGGCTGCAGCCCCAGCATTTT	CATSFDRGLQPQHF
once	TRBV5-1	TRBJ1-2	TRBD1	TGCGCCAGCAGCTTGGGGACAGGGAACTATGGCTACACCTTC	CASSLGTGNYGYTF
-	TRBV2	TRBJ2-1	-	TGTGCCAGCATCCGCTACAATGAGCAGTTCTTC	CASIRYNEQFF
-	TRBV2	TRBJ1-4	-	TGTGCCAGGTCCGCGGATCCGGCTAATGAAAAACTGTTTTTT	CARSADPANEKLFF
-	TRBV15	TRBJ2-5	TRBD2	TGTGCCACCAGCAGAGAACGTAGCGGGAGTGTCCAAGAGACCCAGTACTTC	CATSRERSGSVQETQYF
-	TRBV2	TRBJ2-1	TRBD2	TGTGCCAGCAGTCTTCTAGCGGGAGGATCCTACAATGAGCAGTTCTTC	CASSLLAGGSYNEQFF